The T cell receptor (beta chain) described here comes from a study of regulatory T cells in long-lasting Graves disease. Sequencing libraries for TCR beta were prepared with iRepertoire HTBI primers and Arm-PCR of CDR3 regions. Authors' methods: Spanning all samples, the identified segments comprised about 62 TRBV and around 13 TRBJ. Using its own MiXCR run on the multiplex PCR reads, TCRdb lists one record per CDR3 protein. TCRdb, not the original authors, processed these V and J calls. The sample carries about 460,000 distinct CDR3 sequences, 22% recorded once. The time point is: persistent/refractory GD, antithyroid drugs over 5 years with positive TRAb. Isolated PBMC RNA provided the starting material for the TCR library. The CDR3 has 13 amino acids. Between the trimmed V and J ends, which lost 3 bases and 2 bases, there was a span of 10 bases. Germline-derived CDR1 and CDR2 are DFQATT and SNEGSKA (reference sequence).

The origin of this receptor is a female donor with Graves disease. The J gene is TRBJ1-1, the V gene TRBV20-1; D remains unclear. The source material was peripheral blood mononuclear cells (PBMCs), sampled when the disease was refractory, from a patient treated with antithyroid drugs. The CDR3 reads CSARDGSNTEAFF. The CDR3 nucleotides are TGCAGTGCTAGGGACGGATCTAACACTGAAGCTTTCTTT.